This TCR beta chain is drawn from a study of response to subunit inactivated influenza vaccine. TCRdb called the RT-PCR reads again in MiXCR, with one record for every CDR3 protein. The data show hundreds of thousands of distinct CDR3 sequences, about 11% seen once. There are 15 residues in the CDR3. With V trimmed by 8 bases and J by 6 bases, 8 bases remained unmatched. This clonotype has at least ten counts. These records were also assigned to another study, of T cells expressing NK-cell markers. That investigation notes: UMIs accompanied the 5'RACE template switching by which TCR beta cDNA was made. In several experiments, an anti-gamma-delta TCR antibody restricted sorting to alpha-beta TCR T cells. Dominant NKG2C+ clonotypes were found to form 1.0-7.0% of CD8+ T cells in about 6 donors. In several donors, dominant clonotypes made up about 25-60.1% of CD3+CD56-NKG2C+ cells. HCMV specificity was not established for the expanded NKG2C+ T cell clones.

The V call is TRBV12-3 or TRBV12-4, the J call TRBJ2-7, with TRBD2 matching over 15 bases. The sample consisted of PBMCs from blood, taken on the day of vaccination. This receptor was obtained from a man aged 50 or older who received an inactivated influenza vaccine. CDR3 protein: CASGTPGLAGGEQYF. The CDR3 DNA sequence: TGTGCCAGCGGGACTCCGGGACTAGCGGGGGGCGAGCAGTACTTC.